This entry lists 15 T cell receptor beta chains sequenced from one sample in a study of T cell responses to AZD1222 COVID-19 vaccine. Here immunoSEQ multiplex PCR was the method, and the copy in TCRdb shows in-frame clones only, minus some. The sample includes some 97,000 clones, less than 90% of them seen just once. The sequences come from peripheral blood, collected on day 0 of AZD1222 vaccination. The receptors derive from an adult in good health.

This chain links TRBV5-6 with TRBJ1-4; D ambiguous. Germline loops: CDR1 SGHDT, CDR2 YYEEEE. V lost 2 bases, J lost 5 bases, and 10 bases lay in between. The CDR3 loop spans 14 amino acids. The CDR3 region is CASSLWGSNEKLFF. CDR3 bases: TGTGCCAGCAGCTTATGGGGATCCAATGAAAAACTGTTTTTT.

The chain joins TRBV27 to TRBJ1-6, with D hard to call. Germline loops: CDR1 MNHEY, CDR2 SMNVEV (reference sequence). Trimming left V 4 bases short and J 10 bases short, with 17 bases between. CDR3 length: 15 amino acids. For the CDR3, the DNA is TGTGCCAGCAGTTCACATCCTCCCCCTGTCTCACCCCTCCACTTT. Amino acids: CASSSHPPPVSPLHF.

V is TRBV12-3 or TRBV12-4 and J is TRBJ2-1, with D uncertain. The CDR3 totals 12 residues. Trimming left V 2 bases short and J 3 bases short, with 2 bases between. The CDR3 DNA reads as TGTGCCAGCAGTTTAAACTACAATGAGCAGTTCTTC. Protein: CASSLNYNEQFF.

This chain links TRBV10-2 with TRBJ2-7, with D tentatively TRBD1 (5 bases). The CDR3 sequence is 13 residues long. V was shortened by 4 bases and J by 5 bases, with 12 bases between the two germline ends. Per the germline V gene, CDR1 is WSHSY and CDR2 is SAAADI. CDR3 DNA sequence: TGCGCCAGCAGTGCAGGCAGGGCCAACGAGCAGTACTTC. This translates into CASSAGRANEQYF.

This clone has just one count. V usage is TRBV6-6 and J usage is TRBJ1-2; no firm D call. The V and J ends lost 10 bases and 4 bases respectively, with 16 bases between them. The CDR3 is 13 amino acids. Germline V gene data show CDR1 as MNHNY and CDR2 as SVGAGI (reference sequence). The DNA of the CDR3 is TGTGCCACCGTTGATCAGCGGCGCTATGGCTACACCTTC. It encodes CATVDQRRYGYTF.

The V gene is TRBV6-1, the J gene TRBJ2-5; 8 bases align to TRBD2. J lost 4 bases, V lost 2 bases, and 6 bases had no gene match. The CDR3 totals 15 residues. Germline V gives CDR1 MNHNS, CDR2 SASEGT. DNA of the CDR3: TGTGCCAGCAGTGAATATGGACTAGCAGGAGAGACCCAGTACTTC. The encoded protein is CASSEYGLAGETQYF.

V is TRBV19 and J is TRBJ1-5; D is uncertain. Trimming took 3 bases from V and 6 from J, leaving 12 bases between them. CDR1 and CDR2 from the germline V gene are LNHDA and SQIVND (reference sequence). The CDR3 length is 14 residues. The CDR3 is CASSMRRESQPQHF. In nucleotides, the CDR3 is TGTGCCAGTAGTATGAGAAGGGAGAGTCAGCCCCAGCATTTT.

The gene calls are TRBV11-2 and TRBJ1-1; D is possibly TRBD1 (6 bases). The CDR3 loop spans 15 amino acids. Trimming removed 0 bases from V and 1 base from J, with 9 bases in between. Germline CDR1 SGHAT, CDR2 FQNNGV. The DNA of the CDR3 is TGTGCCAGCAGCTTAGAAGGGGGGCCGAACACTGAAGCTTTCTTT. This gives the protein CASSLEGGPNTEAFF.

In DNA, the CDR3 is TGTGCCAGCAGCGGGAGCCCAGGCGCCCAAGAGACCCAGTACTTC. Translation gives CASSGSPGAQETQYF. The chain employs TRBV7-2 and TRBJ2-5; a possible D gene is TRBD2 (5 bases). Trimming removed 5 bases from V and 1 base from J, with 14 bases in between. CDR3 length: 15 amino acids. The germline CDR1 and CDR2 sequences are SGHTA and FQGNSA. Supplemented by reference TRBV7-2 and TRBJ2-5, the full variable domain reads GAGVSQSPSNKVTEKGKDVELRCDPISGHTALYWYRQSLGQGLEFLIYFQGNSAPDKSGLPSDRFSAERTGGSVSTLTIQRTQQEDSAVYLCASSGSPGAQETQYFGPGTRLLVL.

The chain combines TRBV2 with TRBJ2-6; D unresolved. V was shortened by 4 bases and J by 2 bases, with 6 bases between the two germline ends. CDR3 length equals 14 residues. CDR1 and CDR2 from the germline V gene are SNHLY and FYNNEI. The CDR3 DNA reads TGTGCCAGCAGTGGGATAGCTGGGGCCAACGTCCTGACTTTC. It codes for CASSGIAGANVLTF.

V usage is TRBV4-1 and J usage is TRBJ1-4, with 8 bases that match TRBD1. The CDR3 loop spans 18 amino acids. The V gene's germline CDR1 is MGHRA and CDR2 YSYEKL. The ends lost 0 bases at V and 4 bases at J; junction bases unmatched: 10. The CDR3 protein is CASSQDLTGDRYNEKLFF. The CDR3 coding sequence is TGCGCCAGCAGCCAAGATCTGACAGGGGATAGGTATAATGAAAAACTGTTTTTT.

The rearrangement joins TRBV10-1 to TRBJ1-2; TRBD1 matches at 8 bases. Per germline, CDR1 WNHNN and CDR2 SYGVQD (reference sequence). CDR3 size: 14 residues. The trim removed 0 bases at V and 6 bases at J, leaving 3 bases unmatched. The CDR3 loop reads CASSESVDRDGYTF. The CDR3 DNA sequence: TGCGCCAGCAGTGAGTCTGTGGACAGGGATGGCTACACCTTC.

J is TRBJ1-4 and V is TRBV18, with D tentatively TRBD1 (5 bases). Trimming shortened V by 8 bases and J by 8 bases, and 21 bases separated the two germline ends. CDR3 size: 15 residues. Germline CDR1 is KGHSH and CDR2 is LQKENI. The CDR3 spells CASRPFAGRQEKLFF. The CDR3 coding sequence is TGTGCCAGCCGGCCGTTCGCGGGACGACAGGAAAAACTGTTTTTT.

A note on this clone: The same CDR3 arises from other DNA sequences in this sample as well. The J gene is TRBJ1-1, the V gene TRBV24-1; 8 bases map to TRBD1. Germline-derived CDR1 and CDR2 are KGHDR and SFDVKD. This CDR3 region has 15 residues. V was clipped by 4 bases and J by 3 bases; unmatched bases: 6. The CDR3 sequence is CATSDPGTGDTEAFF. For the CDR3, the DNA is TGTGCCACCAGTGACCCCGGGACAGGAGACACTGAAGCTTTCTTT.

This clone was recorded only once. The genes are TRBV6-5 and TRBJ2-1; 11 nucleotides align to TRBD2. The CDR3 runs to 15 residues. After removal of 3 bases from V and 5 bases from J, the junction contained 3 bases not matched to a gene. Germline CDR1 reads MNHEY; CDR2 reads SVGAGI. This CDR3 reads CASSYKLAGDNEQFF. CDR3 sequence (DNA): TGTGCCAGCAGTTATAAACTAGCGGGAGACAATGAGCAGTTCTTC.